Detailed here is one TCR beta chain. The CDR3 spans 17 residues. From germline, CDR1 is SEHNR and CDR2 FQNEAQ (reference sequence). The V segment lost 5 bases and the J segment 1 base; nucleotides outside the gene matches: 13. The data were taken from a study of blood T cell repertoires in COVID-19. Study details: Acute and convalescent COVID-19 samples came from the United States, Italy and Spain. T cells, B-cell-depleted T cells, or PBMCs supplied cDNA or gDNA.

Per the original data handling: Reference gene primers were amplified, and this amplification served to estimate nucleated cell counts. Some clones are missing from TCRdb's copy, which holds only in-frame ones; the method was immunoSEQ multiplex PCR. V, J and clone size are those of that table, while D and trimming were read from the DNA. The sample consists of about 29,000 clones, approximately 84% of them appearing once. This rearrangement joins TRBV7-9 to TRBJ1-1; 7 bases agree with TRBD1. The TCR originated in a man of 80 years or more with active COVID-19. Sequenced material: peripheral blood. Here the CDR3 reads CASSPGQHLWGNTEAFF. The CDR3 nucleotides read TGTGCCAGCAGCCCGGGACAGCACCTCTGGGGGAACACTGAAGCTTTCTTT.